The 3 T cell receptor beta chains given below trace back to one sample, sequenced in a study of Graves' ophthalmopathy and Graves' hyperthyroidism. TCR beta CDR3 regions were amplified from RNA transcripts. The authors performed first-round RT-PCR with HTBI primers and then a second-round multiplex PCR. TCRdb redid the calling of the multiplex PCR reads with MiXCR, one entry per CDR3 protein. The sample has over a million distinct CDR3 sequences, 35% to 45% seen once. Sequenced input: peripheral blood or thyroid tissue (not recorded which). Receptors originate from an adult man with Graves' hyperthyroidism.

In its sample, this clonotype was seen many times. For the CDR3, the DNA is TGTGCCAGCACCGGACAGGGAAACACTGAAGCTTTCTTT. The encoded protein is CASTGQGNTEAFF. V usage is TRBV25-1 and J usage is TRBJ1-1, with 8 bases aligning to TRBD1. The CDR3 covers 13 residues. The germline CDR1 and CDR2 sequences are MGHDK and SYGVNS. Germline trimming cut 7 bases from V and 2 bases from J; bases unmatched to any gene: 3.

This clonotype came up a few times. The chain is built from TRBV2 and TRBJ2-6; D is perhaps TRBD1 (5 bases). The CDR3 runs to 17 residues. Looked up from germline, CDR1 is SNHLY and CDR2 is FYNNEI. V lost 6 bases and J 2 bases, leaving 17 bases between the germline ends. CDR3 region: CASRSIQGSAGANVLTF. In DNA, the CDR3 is TGTGCCAGCAGATCTATTCAGGGTTCTGCTGGGGCCAACGTCCTGACTTTC.

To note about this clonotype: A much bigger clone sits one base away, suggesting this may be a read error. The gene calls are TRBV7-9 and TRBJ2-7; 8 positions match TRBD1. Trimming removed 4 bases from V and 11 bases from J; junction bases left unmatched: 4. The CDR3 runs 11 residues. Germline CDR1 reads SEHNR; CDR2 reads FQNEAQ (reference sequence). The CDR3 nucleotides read TGTGCCAGCAGCTCAGGGGGCGCGGAGTACTTC. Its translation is CASSSGGAEYF.